These 17 T cell receptor beta chains share one sample of origin, sequenced in a study of blood T cell repertoires in COVID-19. Here immunoSEQ multiplex PCR was the method, and the copy in TCRdb shows in-frame clones only, minus some. The sample has approximately 290,000 clones; nearly 90% are singletons. Sequences were obtained from PBMCs or T cells enriched from blood (not recorded which). All receptors come from a woman between 18 and 29 years old with acute COVID-19.

In nucleotides, the CDR3 is TGTGCCACCAGTGACGGGACAGGGGGCATGGACATTCAGTACTTC. Encoded protein: CATSDGTGGMDIQYF. This chain joins TRBV24-1 and TRBJ2-4, with 12 nucleotides matching TRBD1. After removal of 4 bases from V and 8 bases from J, the junction contained 5 bases not matched to a gene. The length of the CDR3 is 15 residues. Germline V gene lookup returns CDR1 KGHDR and CDR2 SFDVKD.

This clone has a single count. V is TRBV12-3 or TRBV12-4 and J is TRBJ1-1; D may be TRBD1 (6 bases). The V and J ends lost 6 bases and 7 bases respectively, with 15 bases between them. CDR3 length: 13 amino acids. The CDR3 DNA sequence: TGTGCCAGCAGCGCACAGGGCCCTGTTGAAGCTTTCTTT. This gives the protein CASSAQGPVEAFF.

V and J are TRBV7-3 and TRBJ2-1; 10 nucleotides line up with TRBD2. With V trimmed by 4 bases and J by 4 bases, 1 base remained unmatched. The CDR3 is 14 amino acids. The germline V gene encodes CDR1 SGHTA and CDR2 FQGTGA. This chain's CDR3 is CASSSTSGYNEQFF. The CDR3 nucleotides read TGTGCCAGCAGCTCGACTAGCGGGTACAATGAGCAGTTCTTC.

The chain joins TRBV19 to TRBJ1-2, with 7 bases matching TRBD1. In germline, CDR1 is LNHDA, CDR2 SQIVND (reference sequence). Trimming at V came to 5 bases and at J to 0 bases, leaving 12 bases not matched to a gene. This CDR3 spans 17 amino acids. Written as DNA, the CDR3 is TGTGCCAGTAGTGGACAGGTGACACTATACCCTAACTATGGCTACACCTTC. It specifies CASSGQVTLYPNYGYTF. The full variable domain, rest sourced from reference TRBV19 and TRBJ1-2, is DGGITQSPKYLFRKEGQNVTLSCEQNLNHDAMYWYRQDPGQGLRLIYYSQIVNDFQKGDIAEGYSVSREKKESFPLTVTSAQKNPTAFYLCASSGQVTLYPNYGYTFGSGTRLTVV.

This clone was recorded only once. The chain employs TRBV29-1 and TRBJ1-2; 7 bases are a match to TRBD1. V lost 7 bases, J lost 2 bases, and 7 bases stayed unmatched. The CDR3 runs to 13 residues. The germline V gene encodes CDR1 SQVTM and CDR2 ANQGSEA. This chain's CDR3 is CSAPGTENYGYTF. The CDR3 nucleotides are TGCAGCGCACCCGGGACAGAGAACTATGGCTACACCTTC.

The chain combines TRBV9 with TRBJ2-5; TRBD2 aligns across 7 bases. The V segment lost 3 bases and the J segment 3 bases; nucleotides outside the gene matches: 11. Germline CDR1 is SGDLS and CDR2 is YYNGEE. The CDR3 has 16 residues. DNA of the CDR3: TGTGCCAGCAGCGCTTCCGCCGGGGCGGGAGAAGAGACCCAGTACTTC. Encoded protein: CASSASAGAGEETQYF.

This clone was observed once. The genes are TRBV29-1 and TRBJ2-2; a weak D match, TRBD2 (6 bases). V was cut by 6 bases and J by 4 bases, with 9 bases left in between. Germline V gene lookup returns CDR1 SQVTM and CDR2 ANQGSEA. There are 12 residues in the CDR3. CDR3 sequence (DNA): TGCAGCGTGCTCGGGGGCACCGGGGAGCTGTTTTTT. As protein: CSVLGGTGELFF.

The rearrangement links TRBV6-5 to TRBJ1-2; D not resolved. Germline values: CDR1 MNHEY, CDR2 SVGAGI. Trimming stripped 0 bases from V and 0 bases from J, with 8 bases between. This CDR3 spans 15 amino acids. CDR3 in amino acids: CASSYSRNSNYGYTF. The CDR3 region has the DNA TGTGCCAGCAGTTACTCTCGTAATTCTAACTATGGCTACACCTTC.

This clone was seen a handful of times. The chain uses TRBV30 and TRBJ1-5; the match to TRBD1 covers 8 bases. Trimming cost V 2 bases and J 1 base; bases outside gene matches: 10. The CDR3 is made up of 17 amino acids. The germline gives CDR1 GTSNPN, CDR2 SVGIG (reference sequence). As DNA, the CDR3 is TGTGCCTGGAGTCAGATCAGGGGGCGCAAAAGCAATCAGCCCCAGCATTTT. This codes for CAWSQIRGRKSNQPQHF.

J is TRBJ1-2 and V is TRBV5-1, with D hard to call. V shed 0 bases and J shed 5 bases, with 8 bases lying between them. This CDR3 has 13 amino acids. The V gene's germline CDR1 is SGHRS and CDR2 YFSETQ. CDR3 protein: CASSLAGEYGYTF. The CDR3 bases are TGCGCCAGCAGCTTGGCCGGGGAGTATGGCTACACCTTC.

The J gene is TRBJ2-4, the V gene TRBV12-3 or TRBV12-4; D is ambiguous. Deletions cut 5 bases from V and 4 bases from J, with 9 bases between. The CDR3 is 13 amino acids. CDR3: CASSHLRKNIQYF. CDR3 in DNA: TGTGCCAGCAGTCATCTGAGGAAAAACATTCAGTACTTC.

The V gene is TRBV7-2, the J gene TRBJ1-1, with D maybe TRBD1 (5 bases). There are 15 residues in the CDR3. Germline V gene sequence: CDR1 SGHTA, CDR2 FQGNSA. Deletions cut 3 bases from V and 6 bases from J, with 17 bases between. CDR3 region: CASSLGSWGGPEAFF. The CDR3 DNA is TGTGCCAGCAGCTTGGGTTCATGGGGCGGCCCTGAAGCTTTCTTT.

The chain is built from TRBV30 and TRBJ1-5; D uncertain. Germline V lookup: CDR1 GTSNPN, CDR2 SVGIG (reference sequence). Deletions cut 3 bases from V and 0 bases from J, with 9 bases between. This CDR3 is built from 14 residues. The CDR3: CAWSALYSNQPQHF. CDR3 coding DNA: TGTGCCTGGAGCGCGCTATATAGCAATCAGCCCCAGCATTTT.

This clone has more than one count but fewer than ten. The chain joins TRBV7-3 to TRBJ2-2; TRBD1 aligns across 9 bases. Germline lookup yields CDR1 SGHTA and CDR2 FQGTGA. V lost 2 bases to trimming and J lost 1 base; unmatched junction nucleotides: 8. The CDR3 covers 18 residues. In DNA form, the CDR3 reads TGTGCCAGCAGCTTAGTTCCCCCGGGACAGGGGAACACCGGGGAGCTGTTTTTT. Its translation is CASSLVPPGQGNTGELFF.

The chain combines TRBV28 with TRBJ2-3, with D maybe TRBD1 (5 bases). The CDR3 runs 13 residues. V was cut by 4 bases and J by 7 bases, with 12 bases left in between. CDR1 and CDR2 from the germline V gene are MDHEN and SYDVKM. The CDR3 here is CASSYFQGHTQYF. The DNA for the CDR3 is TGTGCCAGCAGTTACTTCCAGGGTCATACGCAGTATTTT.

V gene TRBV18 combines with J gene TRBJ1-1; TRBD1 is a possible D gene (6 bases). CDR1 is KGHSH, CDR2 LQKENI, per germline. The CDR3 length is 16 residues. Trimming removed 3 bases from V and 5 bases from J, with 19 bases in between. CDR3 in amino acids: CASSPPPRGGRTEAFF. The DNA for the CDR3 is TGTGCCAGCTCACCTCCTCCCCGAGGGGGTAGGACTGAAGCTTTCTTT.

This clone has just one count. V is TRBV6-1 and J is TRBJ2-5, with TRBD2 matching over 11 bases. Trimming at V came to 3 bases and at J to 4 bases, leaving 10 bases not matched to a gene. The CDR3 is 17 amino acids. Germline lookup yields CDR1 MNHNS and CDR2 SASEGT. CDR3 in amino acids: CASSDGLAGGQGETQYF. The CDR3 coding sequence is TGTGCCAGCAGTGACGGGCTAGCGGGAGGCCAGGGAGAGACCCAGTACTTC.